Below are 18 T cell receptor beta chains sequenced from a single sample in a study of blood T cell repertoires in COVID-19 (dated by TCRdb to about 2020). Receptors were amplified or captured by the immunoSEQ multiplex PCR assay. This immuneACCESS table, as held by TCRdb, lists in-frame sequences with V and J called but not all clones. Of the missing ones, under half trace to an unresolved V gene in checked studies; the others have no known cause. Within this sample are roughly 250,000 clones, with around 90% of them counted one time only. The top ten clonotypes cover more than 6% of the sample. The sequencing sample was made of peripheral blood. The source is a man aged 55 to 70 who had recovered from COVID-19.

The CDR3 DNA reads as TGTGCCTGGAGTGGAAGCGGTCGCGGAAACACCATATATTTT. The encoded protein is CAWSGSGRGNTIYF. V gene TRBV30 combines with J gene TRBJ1-3, with D hard to call. Germline CDR1 reads GTSNPN; CDR2 reads SVGIG (reference sequence). V was pared by 1 base and J by 4 bases, with 11 bases between. This CDR3 region has 14 residues. The variable domain in full, completed from reference TRBV30 and TRBJ1-3, reads SQTIHQWPATLVQPVGSPLSLECTVEGTSNPNLYWYRQAAGRGLQLLFYSVGIGQISSEVPQNLSASRPQDRQFILSSKKLLLSDSGFYLCAWSGSGRGNTIYFGEGSWLTVV.

The chain has TRBV6-5 and TRBJ2-3, with 8 positions matching TRBD1. J gave up 4 bases and V 7 bases, and 7 bases lay outside the gene matches. This CDR3 region has 14 residues. Germline loops: CDR1 MNHEY, CDR2 SVGAGI. This CDR3 is CASTYRGRSDTQYF. CDR3 nucleotide sequence: TGTGCCAGCACATACAGGGGGAGGTCAGATACGCAGTATTTT.

This clone was found once. The chain employs TRBV6-5 and TRBJ1-1, with D perhaps TRBD1 (6 bases). The ends were cut back, 0 bases at V and 4 bases at J, with 12 bases in the middle. The CDR3 covers 15 residues. Germline CDR1 MNHEY, CDR2 SVGAGI. DNA for the CDR3: TGTGCCAGCAGTTACTCGATTGGGGGCGGCACTGAAGCTTTCTTT. Translation gives CASSYSIGGGTEAFF.

The chain combines TRBV24-1 with TRBJ2-1; D not certain. Trimming removed 2 bases at V and 7 bases at J, with 20 bases between. Germline loops: CDR1 KGHDR, CDR2 SFDVKD. The CDR3 consists of 17 residues. The CDR3 spells CATSDSPGTHLENEQFF. The CDR3 nucleotides are TGTGCCACCAGTGATTCCCCTGGAACTCACCTGGAGAATGAGCAGTTCTTC.

The J gene is TRBJ1-1, the V gene TRBV5-3; the D is unclear. TRBV5-3 counts as an open reading frame of uncertain function. Trimming left V 1 base short and J 1 base short, with 11 bases between. The CDR3 is made up of 15 amino acids. CDR3 amino acids: CARSLTRVWNTEAFF. In DNA, the CDR3 is TGTGCCAGAAGCTTGACACGGGTATGGAACACTGAAGCTTTCTTT.

V gene TRBV2 combines with J gene TRBJ1-2; 8 nucleotides line up with TRBD1. Trimming took 5 bases from V and 4 from J; bases not matched to a gene: 6. The V gene's germline CDR1 is SNHLY and CDR2 FYNNEI. The CDR3 loop spans 14 amino acids. For the CDR3, the DNA is TGTGCCAGCAGTTCTCAGGGGGCGAGCTATGGCTACACCTTC. This gives the protein CASSSQGASYGYTF.

This clone was observed once. This chain's CDR3 is CASSRLAAMSPYEQYF. In DNA, the CDR3 is TGTGCCAGCAGCCGGCTAGCGGCTATGTCCCCCTACGAGCAGTACTTC. This chain connects TRBV14 to TRBJ2-7; 7 nucleotides agree with TRBD2. Trimming removed 4 bases from V and 2 bases from J; junction bases left unmatched: 11. Germline-derived CDR1 and CDR2 are SGHDN and FVKESK. The CDR3 loop spans 16 amino acids.

The chain recombines TRBV2 with TRBJ1-1; the D is unclear. From germline, CDR1 is SNHLY and CDR2 FYNNEI. Deletions cut 6 bases from V and 5 bases from J, with 16 bases between. The CDR3 has 14 amino acids. CDR3 bases: TGTGCCAGCAGGGGCGGGCCCTCGGGGACTGAAGCTTTCTTT. The encoded protein is CASRGGPSGTEAFF.

This sequence joins TRBV27 and TRBJ1-5; no clear D gene. The germline gives CDR1 MNHEY, CDR2 SMNVEV (reference sequence). V lost 3 bases to trimming and J lost 0 bases, with 3 bases between them. This CDR3 region has 13 residues. As DNA, the CDR3 is TGTGCCAGCAGTTTCAGTAGCAATCAGCCCCAGCATTTT. It codes for CASSFSSNQPQHF.

This clone has a single count. The chain has TRBV5-4 and TRBJ2-1; the D gene is possibly TRBD1 (6 bases). The CDR3 consists of 15 residues. Germline CDR1 SGHNT, CDR2 YYREEE (reference sequence). Trimming pared 6 bases from V and 7 bases from J, leaving 20 bases between. CDR3 in DNA: TGTGCCAGCATAAAGTGGACAGCTTCGGGGAATGAGCAGTTCTTC. Protein: CASIKWTASGNEQFF.

The genes are TRBV27 and TRBJ2-7; D is unclear. This CDR3 region has 11 residues. CDR1 is MNHEY, CDR2 SMNVEV, per germline (reference sequence). Trimming pared 7 bases from V and 6 bases from J, leaving 10 bases between. The CDR3 DNA is TGTGCCAGCATGCGATACGCCGAGCAGTACTTC. Amino acids: CASMRYAEQYF.

The chain couples TRBV6-5 to TRBJ1-5; D is perhaps TRBD1 (6 bases). V lost 6 bases and J lost 3, with 15 bases in between. Per the germline V gene, CDR1 is MNHEY and CDR2 is SVGAGI. The length of the CDR3 is 15 residues. The CDR3 region is CASSPSGTTNQPQHF. The CDR3, as DNA: TGTGCCAGCAGCCCGAGCGGGACAACCAATCAGCCCCAGCATTTT.

This clone appeared once. V usage is TRBV20-1 and J usage is TRBJ1-5; no reliable D call. The CDR3 spans 14 residues. V lost 3 bases to trimming and J lost 6 bases, with 15 bases between them. Germline loops: CDR1 DFQATT, CDR2 SNEGSKA (reference sequence). CDR3 residues: CSASSSGIGQPQHF. Here the CDR3 DNA reads TGCAGTGCTAGTTCGTCGGGGATTGGTCAGCCCCAGCATTTT.

This clone was counted only a few times. The genes are TRBV4-2 and TRBJ1-1; 8 bases fit TRBD1. The CDR3 contains 14 residues. Germline V gives CDR1 LGHNA, CDR2 YNFKEQ. Trimming removed 5 bases from V and 5 bases from J; junction bases left unmatched: 7. CDR3 in DNA: TGTGCCAGCAGCTATAAGGGACAGGCAACTGAAGCTTTCTTT. Its protein product is CASSYKGQATEAFF.

The chain employs TRBV5-4 and TRBJ2-5; 9 nucleotides line up with TRBD1. Germline assignment: CDR1 SGHNT and CDR2 YYREEE (reference sequence). V lost 4 bases, J lost 5 bases, and 12 bases stayed unmatched. The CDR3 runs 16 residues. The CDR3 loop reads CASSPGQGRLRETQYF. In DNA, the CDR3 is TGTGCCAGCAGCCCCGGACAGGGGAGGTTGAGGGAGACCCAGTACTTC.

V usage is TRBV2 and J usage is TRBJ2-7; 10 bases map to TRBD1. With V trimmed by 5 bases and J by 2 bases, 3 bases remained unmatched. CDR3 length equals 14 residues. The germline CDR1 and CDR2 sequences are SNHLY and FYNNEI. The CDR3 DNA is TGTGCCAGCAGTCGCGGGACAGGGGCCTACGAGCAGTACTTC. This codes for CASSRGTGAYEQYF.

The rearrangement joins TRBV3-1 (or the pseudogene TRBV3-2) to TRBJ2-3; 7 bases are shared with TRBD1. The germline gives CDR1 LGHDT, CDR2 YNNKEL (reference sequence). J gave up 0 bases and V 1 base, and 13 bases lay outside the gene matches. The CDR3 consists of 19 residues. The CDR3 protein is CASSQGSGDRDSSTDTQYF. CDR3 DNA: TGTGCCAGCAGCCAAGGGTCTGGGGACAGAGACTCTAGCACAGATACGCAGTATTTT.

The chain joins TRBV6-5 to TRBJ1-2, with D perhaps matching TRBD1 (5 bases). CDR1 is MNHEY, CDR2 SVGAGI, per germline. Trimming left V 5 bases short and J 8 bases short, with 15 bases between. This CDR3 contains 13 residues. CDR3 DNA sequence: TGTGCCAGCAGTCAATACTTAGGGGTGGGCTACACCTTC. This sequence encodes CASSQYLGVGYTF.